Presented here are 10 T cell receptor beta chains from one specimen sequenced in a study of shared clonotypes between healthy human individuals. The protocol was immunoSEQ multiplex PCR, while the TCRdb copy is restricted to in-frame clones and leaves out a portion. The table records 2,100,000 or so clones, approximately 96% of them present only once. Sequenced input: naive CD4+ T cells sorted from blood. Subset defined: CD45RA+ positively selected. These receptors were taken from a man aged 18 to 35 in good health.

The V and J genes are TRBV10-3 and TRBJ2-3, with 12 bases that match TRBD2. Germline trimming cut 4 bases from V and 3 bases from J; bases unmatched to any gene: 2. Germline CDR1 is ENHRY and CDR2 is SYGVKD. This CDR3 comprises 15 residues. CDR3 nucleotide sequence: TGTGCCATCAGTGCCGGGACTAGCGGGACAGATACGCAGTATTTT. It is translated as CAISAGTSGTDTQYF.

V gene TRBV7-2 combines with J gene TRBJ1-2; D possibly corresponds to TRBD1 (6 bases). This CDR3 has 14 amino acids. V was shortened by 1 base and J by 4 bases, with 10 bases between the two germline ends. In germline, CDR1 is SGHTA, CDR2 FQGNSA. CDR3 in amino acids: CASSLGEGGYGYTF. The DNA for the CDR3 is TGTGCCAGCAGCTTAGGGGAGGGGGGCTATGGCTACACCTTC.

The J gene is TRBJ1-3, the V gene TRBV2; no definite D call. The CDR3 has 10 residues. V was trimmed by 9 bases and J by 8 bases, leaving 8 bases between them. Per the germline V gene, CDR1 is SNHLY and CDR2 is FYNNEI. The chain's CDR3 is CASSEDTIYF. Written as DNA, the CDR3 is TGTGCCAGTTCGGAAGACACCATATATTTT.

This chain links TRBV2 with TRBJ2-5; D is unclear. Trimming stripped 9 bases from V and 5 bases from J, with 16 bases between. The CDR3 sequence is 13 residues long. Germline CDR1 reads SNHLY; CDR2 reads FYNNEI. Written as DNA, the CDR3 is TGTGCCAGTATGCCCGGCTTAGGGGAGACCCAGTACTTC. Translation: CASMPGLGETQYF.

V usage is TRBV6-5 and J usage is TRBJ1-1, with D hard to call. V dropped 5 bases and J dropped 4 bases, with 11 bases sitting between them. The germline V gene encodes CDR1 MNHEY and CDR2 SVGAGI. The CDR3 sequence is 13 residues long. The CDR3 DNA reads TGTGCCAGCAGTCAATCAAGAGGCACTGAAGCTTTCTTT. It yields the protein CASSQSRGTEAFF.

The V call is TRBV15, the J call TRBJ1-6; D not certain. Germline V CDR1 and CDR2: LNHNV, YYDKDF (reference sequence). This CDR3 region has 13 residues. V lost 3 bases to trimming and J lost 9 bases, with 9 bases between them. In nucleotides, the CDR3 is TGTGCCACCAGCAGCACCAGGACTTCACCCCTCCACTTT. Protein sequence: CATSSTRTSPLHF.

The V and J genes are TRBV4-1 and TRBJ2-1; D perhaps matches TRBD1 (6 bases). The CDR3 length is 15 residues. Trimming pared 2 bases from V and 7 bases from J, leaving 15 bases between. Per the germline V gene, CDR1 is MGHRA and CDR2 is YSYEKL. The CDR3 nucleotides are TGCGCCAGCAGCCAATACAGGGATGGTTGGAATGAGCAGTTCTTC. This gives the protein CASSQYRDGWNEQFF.

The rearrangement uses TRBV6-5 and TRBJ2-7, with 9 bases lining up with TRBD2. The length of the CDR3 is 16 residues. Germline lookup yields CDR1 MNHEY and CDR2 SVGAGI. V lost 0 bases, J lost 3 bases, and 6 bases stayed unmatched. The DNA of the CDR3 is TGTGCCAGCAGTTACTCGATTAGCGGGAGTGGCTACGAGCAGTACTTC. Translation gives CASSYSISGSGYEQYF.

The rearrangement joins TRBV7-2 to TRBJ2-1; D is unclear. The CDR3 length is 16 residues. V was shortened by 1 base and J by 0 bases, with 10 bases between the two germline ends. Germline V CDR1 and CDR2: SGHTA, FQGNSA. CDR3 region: CASSLVPFSSYNEQFF. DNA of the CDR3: TGTGCCAGCAGCTTAGTTCCATTCAGCTCCTACAATGAGCAGTTCTTC.

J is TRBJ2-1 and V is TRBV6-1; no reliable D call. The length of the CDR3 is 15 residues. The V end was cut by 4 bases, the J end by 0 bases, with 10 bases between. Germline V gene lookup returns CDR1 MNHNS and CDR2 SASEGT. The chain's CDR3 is CASSAFTDSYNEQFF. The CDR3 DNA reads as TGTGCCAGCAGTGCATTCACGGACTCCTACAATGAGCAGTTCTTC.